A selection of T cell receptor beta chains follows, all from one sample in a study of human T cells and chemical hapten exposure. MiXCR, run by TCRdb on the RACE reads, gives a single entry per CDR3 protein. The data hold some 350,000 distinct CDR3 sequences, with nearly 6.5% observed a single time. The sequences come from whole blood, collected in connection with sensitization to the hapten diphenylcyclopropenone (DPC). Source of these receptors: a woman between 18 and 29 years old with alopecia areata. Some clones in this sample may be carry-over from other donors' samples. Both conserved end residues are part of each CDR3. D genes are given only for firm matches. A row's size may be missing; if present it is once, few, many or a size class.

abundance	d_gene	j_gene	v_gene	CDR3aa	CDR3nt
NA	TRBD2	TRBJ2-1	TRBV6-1	CASSGLAGGWSYNEQFF	TGTGCCAGCAGTGGACTAGCGGGGGGGTGGTCCTACAATGAGCAGTTCTTC
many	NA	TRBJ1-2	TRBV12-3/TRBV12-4	CASSMVTGGRDGYTF	TGTGCCAGCAGTATGGTCACCGGGGGAAGGGATGGCTACACCTTC
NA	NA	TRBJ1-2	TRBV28	CASSMTQNYGYTF	TGTGCCAGCAGCATGACCCAAAACTATGGCTACACCTTC
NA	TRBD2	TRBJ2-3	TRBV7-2	CASSLGLAGSTSEDTQYF	TGTGCCAGCAGCTTAGGACTAGCGGGGTCAACCTCGGAGGATACGCAGTATTTT
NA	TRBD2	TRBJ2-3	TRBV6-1	CASSEEAGATDTQYF	TGTGCCAGCAGTGAAGAAGCGGGAGCCACAGATACGCAGTATTTT
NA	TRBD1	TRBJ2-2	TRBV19	CASSMRGGQAHDTGELFF	TGTGCCAGTAGTATGCGCGGTGGACAGGCACATGACACCGGGGAGCTGTTTTTT
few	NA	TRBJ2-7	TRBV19	CASSPRDAYEQYF	TGTGCCAGTAGTCCTCGGGACGCCTACGAGCAGTACTTC
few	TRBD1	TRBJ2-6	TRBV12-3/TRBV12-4	CASSLTSVGTGGTNVLTF	TGTGCCAGCAGTTTAACATCCGTGGGGACAGGTGGAACCAACGTCCTGACTTTC
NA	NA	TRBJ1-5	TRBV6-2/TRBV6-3	CASSLRQVDQPQHF	TGTGCCAGCAGTCTTCGACAGGTCGATCAGCCCCAGCATTTT
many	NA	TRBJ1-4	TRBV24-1	CATSDSSGPPNEKLFF	TGTGCCACCAGTGATTCTTCAGGGCCTCCTAATGAAAAACTGTTTTTT
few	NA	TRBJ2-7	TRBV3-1	CASSHAFKGRGKHEQYF	TGTGCCAGCAGCCACGCTTTTAAGGGGCGGGGTAAACACGAGCAGTACTTC
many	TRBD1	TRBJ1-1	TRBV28	CASSPRTGPRGEAFF	TGTGCCAGCAGTCCCCGGACAGGACCCCGCGGTGAAGCTTTCTTT
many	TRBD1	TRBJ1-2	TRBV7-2	CASSLGQGVNYGYTF	TGTGCCAGCAGCTTAGGGCAGGGGGTTAACTATGGCTACACCTTC
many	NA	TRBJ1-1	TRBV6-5	CASSWRDFRDAFF	TGTGCCAGCAGTTGGAGAGACTTCAGGGATGCTTTCTTT
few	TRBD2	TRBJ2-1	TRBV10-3	CAISEIAGGTNEQFF	TGTGCCATCAGTGAGATAGCGGGGGGGACCAATGAGCAGTTCTTC
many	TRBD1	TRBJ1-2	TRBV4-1	CASSQEVRDRPCYGYTF	TGCGCCAGCAGCCAAGAAGTCCGGGACAGACCTTGCTATGGCTACACCTTC
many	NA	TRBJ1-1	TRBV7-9	CASSPDRLVNTEAFF	TGTGCCAGCAGCCCAGACAGGTTGGTGAACACTGAAGCTTTCTTT
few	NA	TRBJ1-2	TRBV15	CATSSSLQAPYTF	TGTGCCACCAGCAGCAGTCTACAGGCCCCCTACACCTTC
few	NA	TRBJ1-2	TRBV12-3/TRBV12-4	CASSLWVTDNGYTF	TGTGCCAGCAGTTTATGGGTGACAGACAATGGCTACACCTTC
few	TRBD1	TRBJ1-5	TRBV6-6	CASSYPGQGPRQPQHF	TGTGCCAGCAGTTATCCGGGACAGGGGCCTCGGCAGCCCCAGCATTTT